This entry lists 30 T cell receptor beta chains sequenced from one sample in a study of cytomegalovirus exposure and HLA in healthy donors. Vbeta (60) and Jbeta (13) primers were used in the PCR. Assay used: immunoSEQ multiplex PCR; TCRdb lists only in-frame clones, some missing. The sample lists around 150,000 clones; around 80% were seen once. Sequences were obtained from PBMCs. The receptors stem from a woman in her twenties or thirties in good health and CMV-seropositive.

The count of this clone is one. This chain uses TRBV18 with TRBJ1-2, with 7 nucleotides matching TRBD1. The germline V gene has CDR1 KGHSH and CDR2 LQKENI. V shed 3 bases, J shed 2 bases, and the junction held 6 bases outside the gene matches. This CDR3 spans 15 amino acids. In DNA, the CDR3 is TGTGCCAGCTCACCTCCCTCGACAGGGAACTATGGCTACACCTTC. Translating it yields CASSPPSTGNYGYTF.

This clone was observed a few times. The chain is built from TRBV2 and TRBJ2-1; 7 bases are shared with TRBD2. The germline gives CDR1 SNHLY, CDR2 FYNNEI. V shed 4 bases, J shed 0 bases, and the junction held 3 bases outside the gene matches. This CDR3 has 15 amino acids. CDR3 in DNA: TGTGCCAGCAGTGGTCAGCGGGGCTCCTACAATGAGCAGTTCTTC. Amino acids: CASSGQRGSYNEQFF.

The gene calls are TRBV5-1 and TRBJ1-2; D not resolved. With 0 bases removed from V and 9 bases from J, the gap between germline ends came to 15 bases. CDR1 SGHRS and CDR2 YFSETQ come from the germline V gene. The CDR3 extends over 14 amino acids. Here the CDR3 DNA reads TGCGCCAGCAGCTTGGGCCCAGCGAGGAGTCGCTACACCTTC. This gives the protein CASSLGPARSRYTF.

The chain carries TRBV7-5 and TRBJ2-5; TRBD2 is the table's D call, not checked against the DNA. TRBV7-5 is deemed a pseudogene. This CDR3 is built from 17 residues. In DNA form, the CDR3 reads TGTGCCAGAAGCTTAAAAGGTAGCGGGGGGTTCGGAAAGACCCAGTACTTC. Protein: CARSLKGSGGFGKTQYF.

The chain recombines TRBV2 with TRBJ2-5; TRBD1 matches 7 bases. The trim removed 3 bases at V and 6 bases at J, leaving 10 bases unmatched. The V gene's germline CDR1 is SNHLY and CDR2 FYNNEI. This CDR3 is built from 15 residues. CDR3 region: CASSERQGVVKTQYF. CDR3 DNA sequence: TGTGCCAGCAGTGAGAGGCAGGGGGTCGTAAAGACCCAGTACTTC.

Written as DNA, the CDR3 is TGTGCCAGTAGTAGCCCTCCTGGGACAGGGGGCCTAAGTTGGAGGAACACTGAAGCTTTCTTT. This codes for CASSSPPGTGGLSWRNTEAFF. J is TRBJ1-1 and V is TRBV19; TRBD1 matches 12 bases. V lost 4 bases, J lost 1 base, and 19 bases stayed unmatched. The CDR3 runs 21 residues. In germline, CDR1 is LNHDA, CDR2 SQIVND (reference sequence).

This chain links TRBV4-3 with TRBJ2-3; D is uncertain. CDR3 length: 15 residues. V lost 0 bases to trimming and J lost 5 bases, with 12 bases between them. The germline V gene encodes CDR1 LGHNA and CDR2 YSLEER. Here the CDR3 reads CASSQDQFPGDTQYF. The CDR3, as DNA: TGCGCCAGCAGCCAAGATCAATTTCCGGGAGATACGCAGTATTTT.

This chain uses TRBV4-2 with TRBJ1-4, with TRBD1 as a possible D gene (5 bases). With 0 bases removed from V and 10 bases from J, the gap between germline ends came to 18 bases. Per the germline V gene, CDR1 is LGHNA and CDR2 is YNFKEQ. The CDR3 contains 16 residues. In DNA, the CDR3 is TGTGCCAGCAGCCAAGATTCGGACACCCCAAGGGGAAAACTGTTTTTT. This codes for CASSQDSDTPRGKLFF.

In this sample, this clone turned up a few times. In DNA form, the CDR3 reads TGCAGTGCTAGACAATGGCCCGGCTACACCTTC. This gives the protein CSARQWPGYTF. The J gene is TRBJ1-2, the V gene TRBV20-1, with D unresolved. The CDR3 is 11 residues long. V was clipped by 2 bases and J by 8 bases, with 9 bases between them. Per the germline V gene, CDR1 is DFQATT and CDR2 is SNEGSKA (reference sequence).

The V gene is TRBV28, the J gene TRBJ2-7; D is perhaps TRBD1 (5 bases). CDR3 length equals 14 residues. The germline V gene encodes CDR1 MDHEN and CDR2 SYDVKM. Trimming removed 4 bases at V and 3 bases at J, with 13 bases between. CDR3 nucleotide sequence: TGTGCCAGCAGTTCCGGACAAAGATACTACGAGCAGTACTTC. This translates into CASSSGQRYYEQYF.

This chain uses TRBV7-9 with TRBJ2-2, with 8 bases matching TRBD1. The CDR3 length is 17 residues. J gave up 0 bases and V 5 bases, and 8 bases lay outside the gene matches. The V gene's germline CDR1 is SEHNR and CDR2 FQNEAQ (reference sequence). The CDR3: CASSASLQGANTGELFF. DNA for the CDR3: TGTGCCAGCAGCGCTTCCCTACAGGGGGCGAACACCGGGGAGCTGTTTTTT.

V is TRBV6-5 and J is TRBJ1-3, with 9 bases identical to TRBD1. CDR1 is MNHEY, CDR2 SVGAGI, per germline. CDR3 length equals 16 residues. Trimming at V came to 2 bases and at J to 1 base, leaving 3 bases not matched to a gene. DNA for the CDR3: TGTGCCAGCAGTTACCACAGGGGGCTGTCTGGAAACACCATATATTTT. Protein: CASSYHRGLSGNTIYF.

The rearrangement joins TRBV7-2 to TRBJ2-3; tentatively, D is TRBD1 (6 bases). V gave up 2 bases and J gave up 5 bases, with 11 bases separating them. CDR1 and CDR2 from the germline V gene are SGHTA and FQGNSA. This CDR3 contains 14 residues. The CDR3 loop is CASSLNGGGDTQYF. In DNA, the CDR3 is TGTGCCAGCAGCTTAAATGGGGGCGGAGATACGCAGTATTTT. Filled out from reference TRBV7-2 and TRBJ2-3, the complete variable domain reads GAGVSQSPSNKVTEKGKDVELRCDPISGHTALYWYRQSLGQGLEFLIYFQGNSAPDKSGLPSDRFSAERTGGSVSTLTIQRTQQEDSAVYLCASSLNGGGDTQYFGPGTRLTVL.

The chain uses TRBV9 and TRBJ2-3; TRBD2 matches 9 bases. Germline CDR1 reads SGDLS; CDR2 reads YYNGEE. CDR3 length equals 15 residues. V lost 2 bases and J lost 0; bases outside the gene matches: 1. As DNA, the CDR3 is TGTGCCAGCAGCGTTAGCGGGAGAAGCACAGATACGCAGTATTTT. As protein: CASSVSGRSTDTQYF.

The V gene is TRBV18, the J gene TRBJ1-3; 9 nucleotides agree with TRBD1. This CDR3 spans 16 amino acids. Trimming at V came to 5 bases and at J to 2 bases, leaving 7 bases not matched to a gene. CDR1 KGHSH and CDR2 LQKENI come from the germline V gene. The CDR3 sequence: CASSSRRDRAGNTIYF. The CDR3, as DNA: TGTGCCAGCTCATCGAGGAGGGACAGGGCTGGAAACACCATATATTTT.

V and J are TRBV7-9 and TRBJ1-2; D call uncertain. CDR1 SEHNR and CDR2 FQNEAQ come from the germline V gene (reference sequence). This CDR3 contains 17 residues. V shed 2 bases and J shed 0 bases, with 16 bases lying between them. DNA of the CDR3: TGTGCCAGCAGCTTAATATCGGTGTCGGTTACTAACTATGGCTACACCTTC. Translating it yields CASSLISVSVTNYGYTF.

This chain links TRBV5-1 with TRBJ2-3; the match to TRBD1 covers 9 bases. This CDR3 is built from 16 residues. Per the germline V gene, CDR1 is SGHRS and CDR2 is YFSETQ. Trimming removed 0 bases from V and 1 base from J; junction bases left unmatched: 3. The CDR3 nucleotides are TGCGCCAGCAGCTTGGTGGGACAGGGAGGCACAGATACGCAGTATTTT. It yields the protein CASSLVGQGGTDTQYF.

V gene TRBV19 combines with J gene TRBJ2-3, with 9 bases fitting TRBD1. V trimming: 8 bases; J trimming: 4 bases; junction bases outside the gene matches: 4. The length of the CDR3 is 13 residues. The germline V gene encodes CDR1 LNHDA and CDR2 SQIVND (reference sequence). The DNA of the CDR3 is TGTGCCAGTGGACAGGGGCACCCAGATACGCAGTATTTT. It specifies CASGQGHPDTQYF. The complete variable domain, with remaining parts taken from reference TRBV19 and TRBJ2-3, reads DGGITQSPKYLFRKEGQNVTLSCEQNLNHDAMYWYRQDPGQGLRLIYYSQIVNDFQKGDIAEGYSVSREKKESFPLTVTSAQKNPTAFYLCASGQGHPDTQYFGPGTRLTVL.

This clone was counted only a few times. This chain links TRBV30 with TRBJ2-3; 10 bases are a match to TRBD1. This CDR3 has 12 residues. Germline CDR1 GTSNPN, CDR2 SVGIG (reference sequence). The CDR3 here is CAMTGGSDTQYF. The CDR3, as DNA: TGTGCTATGACAGGGGGCTCAGATACGCAGTATTTT.

This clone was counted between two and nine times. The rearrangement links TRBV7-7 to TRBJ1-2; D perhaps matches TRBD1 (5 bases). The CDR3 runs to 14 residues. Germline V CDR1 and CDR2: SSHAT, FNYEAQ (reference sequence). Trimming removed 3 bases from V and 3 bases from J, with 11 bases in between. Written as DNA, the CDR3 is TGTGCCAGCAGCTTGTTGACAGTTCACTATGGCTACACCTTC. Translated, it gives CASSLLTVHYGYTF.

The chain carries TRBV11-1 and TRBJ1-2, with a tentative D call TRBD1 (5 bases). The V end lost 4 bases, the J end lost 5 bases, and 14 bases lay between the germline ends. The CDR3 contains 14 residues. Germline V gives CDR1 SGHAT, CDR2 FQDESV (reference sequence). The CDR3 loop is CASSSLAGQYGYTF. DNA for the CDR3: TGTGCCAGCAGCTCTCTCGCGGGGCAATATGGCTACACCTTC.

This chain uses TRBV6-4 with TRBJ2-5; TRBD1 matches 7 bases. From germline, CDR1 is MRHNA and CDR2 SNTAGT. Unmatched junction bases numbered 4, after V lost 3 bases and J lost 6 bases. This CDR3 has 13 residues. The CDR3 loop reads CASSESGGQTQYF. DNA of the CDR3: TGTGCCAGCAGTGAATCAGGGGGACAGACCCAGTACTTC.

The rearrangement joins TRBV29-1 to TRBJ2-5, with 7 bases aligning to TRBD2. The trim removed 4 bases at V and 1 base at J, leaving 12 bases unmatched. This CDR3 has 16 residues. Germline CDR1 SQVTM, CDR2 ANQGSEA. This CDR3 reads CSVALPGLAVQETQYF. The CDR3, as DNA: TGCAGCGTTGCCCTCCCTGGGCTAGCGGTCCAAGAGACCCAGTACTTC.

The V gene is TRBV5-4, the J gene TRBJ2-5, with D tentatively TRBD1 (5 bases). The CDR3 totals 14 residues. In germline, CDR1 is SGHNT, CDR2 YYREEE (reference sequence). The V gene lost 3 bases and the J gene lost 4 bases, with 13 bases spanning the gap. The CDR3 sequence is CASSWGPPAETQYF. DNA for the CDR3: TGTGCCAGCAGCTGGGGCCCGCCTGCAGAGACCCAGTACTTC.

The V call is TRBV27, the J call TRBJ2-2; no reliable D call. This CDR3 region has 17 residues. Germline lookup yields CDR1 MNHEY and CDR2 SMNVEV (reference sequence). Trimming took 5 bases from V and 4 from J, leaving 20 bases between them. CDR3: CASSPSSLRASTGELFF. The CDR3, as DNA: TGTGCCAGCAGTCCTTCGTCCCTACGAGCTTCCACCGGGGAGCTGTTTTTT.

The chain carries TRBV7-2 and TRBJ1-2, with 8 bases identical to TRBD1. This CDR3 region has 15 residues. V shed 2 bases and J 2 bases; nucleotides not matched to a gene: 4. Germline-derived CDR1 and CDR2 are SGHTA and FQGNSA. CDR3 coding DNA: TGTGCCAGCAGCTTAATTACAGGGGGGAACTATGGCTACACCTTC. Its translation is CASSLITGGNYGYTF. Using reference TRBV7-2 and TRBJ1-2 for the parts outside the CDR3, the full variable domain is GAGVSQSPSNKVTEKGKDVELRCDPISGHTALYWYRQSLGQGLEFLIYFQGNSAPDKSGLPSDRFSAERTGGSVSTLTIQRTQQEDSAVYLCASSLITGGNYGYTFGSGTRLTVV.

This rearrangement joins TRBV5-1 to TRBJ2-2; possible D gene TRBD1, 6 bases. The CDR3 runs to 13 residues. V lost 5 bases and J 6 bases, leaving 11 bases between the germline ends. The germline V gene encodes CDR1 SGHRS and CDR2 YFSETQ. This CDR3 is CASSGDNSGELFF. DNA for the CDR3: TGCGCCAGCAGTGGGGACAACTCCGGGGAGCTGTTTTTT.

This chain connects TRBV7-2 to TRBJ2-7; 7 nucleotides align to TRBD1. The germline gives CDR1 SGHTA, CDR2 FQGNSA. The V gene end was trimmed by 4 bases and the J gene end by 4 bases; junction bases not matched to a gene: 10. The CDR3 runs 15 residues. CDR3 DNA: TGTGCCAGCAGCTCGGACAGGCCGTCCGGGTACGAGCAGTACTTC. This codes for CASSSDRPSGYEQYF.

The chain uses TRBV2 and TRBJ1-2; a possible D gene is TRBD1 (5 bases). The CDR3 has 14 residues. Looked up from germline, CDR1 is SNHLY and CDR2 is FYNNEI. Trimming left V 2 bases short and J 6 bases short, with 13 bases between. CDR3 residues: CASSEYAGPNGYTF. The CDR3 DNA follows: TGTGCCAGCAGTGAATACGCAGGGCCAAATGGCTACACCTTC.

The table lists this clone with a count of one. V is TRBV2 and J is TRBJ2-1; tentative D call: TRBD1 (5 bases). There are 11 residues in the CDR3. The V gene lost 11 bases and the J gene lost 3 bases, with 8 bases spanning the gap. Germline-derived CDR1 and CDR2 are SNHLY and FYNNEI. DNA for the CDR3: TGTGCCTCCCAGGGCTACAATGAGCAGTTCTTC. It encodes CASQGYNEQFF.